This is a list of T cell receptor beta chains from one sample in a study of cytomegalovirus exposure and HLA in healthy donors. Clones were read by immunoSEQ multiplex PCR, and TCRdb kept only the in-frame ones, dropping some. The top ten hold less than 3.5% of the sample, which has 120,000 to 150,000 clones, 64% seen once. The sample comprised PBMCs. Receptors were obtained from a woman aged 30 to 39 in good health and CMV-seropositive. Each CDR3 is given with its conserved first and last residue. The D gene is left open where the match is weak. The listing skips clone size in some rows; elsewhere it reads once, few, many or a size class.

v_gene: TRBV7-8
abundance: NA
d_gene: TRBD1
j_gene: TRBJ2-5
CDR3nt: TGTGCCAGCAGCATACAGGGGATCCATGAGACCCAGTACTTC
CDR3aa: CASSIQGIHETQYF

v_gene: TRBV30
abundance: NA
d_gene: NA
j_gene: TRBJ2-2
CDR3nt: TGTGCCTGGAGTGGACAGGTTTTACCCGGGGAGCTGTTTTTT
CDR3aa: CAWSGQVLPGELFF

v_gene: TRBV6-1
abundance: NA
d_gene: NA
j_gene: TRBJ2-7
CDR3nt: TGTGCCAGCTGGTTGGACTACGCTTCCTACGAGCAGTACTTC
CDR3aa: CASWLDYASYEQYF

v_gene: TRBV2
abundance: NA
d_gene: TRBD1
j_gene: TRBJ2-2
CDR3nt: TGTGCCAGCTGGGACAGGCGCGGTTCCGGGGAGCTGTTTTTT
CDR3aa: CASWDRRGSGELFF

v_gene: TRBV6-5
abundance: NA
d_gene: TRBD1
j_gene: TRBJ2-2
CDR3nt: TGTGCCAGCAACATCGGACAGGGCACCGGGGAGCTGTTTTTT
CDR3aa: CASNIGQGTGELFF

v_gene: TRBV4-1
abundance: few
d_gene: NA
j_gene: TRBJ1-1
CDR3nt: TGCGCCAGCAGCCTCACCCCAAGACAGGCTTCGAACACTGAAGCTTTCTTT
CDR3aa: CASSLTPRQASNTEAFF

v_gene: TRBV2
abundance: few
d_gene: NA
j_gene: TRBJ2-5
CDR3nt: TGTGCCAGCAGTGGTTTTCGGGAGACCCAGTACTTC
CDR3aa: CASSGFRETQYF

v_gene: TRBV29-1
abundance: NA
d_gene: NA
j_gene: TRBJ1-1
CDR3nt: TGCAGCGGCGGGGTCACTGAAGCTTTCTTT
CDR3aa: CSGGVTEAFF

v_gene: TRBV7-2
abundance: NA
d_gene: NA
j_gene: TRBJ1-1
CDR3nt: TGTGCCAGCAGCTTAACCCCAGAACTAAATAGGAACACTGAAGCTTTCTTT
CDR3aa: CASSLTPELNRNTEAFF

v_gene: TRBV7-9
abundance: NA
d_gene: NA
j_gene: TRBJ1-2
CDR3nt: TGTGCCAGCAGCCTCAACAGGGATGGCTACACCTTC
CDR3aa: CASSLNRDGYTF

v_gene: TRBV19
abundance: NA
d_gene: NA
j_gene: TRBJ2-3
CDR3nt: TGTGCCAGTAGTATAACGGGCACAGATACGCAGTATTTT
CDR3aa: CASSITGTDTQYF

v_gene: TRBV5-6
abundance: NA
d_gene: NA
j_gene: TRBJ1-3
CDR3nt: TGTGCCAGCAGCTTGGTCCGGGGCTCTGGAAACACCATATATTTT
CDR3aa: CASSLVRGSGNTIYF

v_gene: TRBV11-2
abundance: few
d_gene: NA
j_gene: TRBJ2-7
CDR3nt: TGTGCCAGCAGCTTACAGGCCACGTCCCATTCCTACGAGCAGTACTTC
CDR3aa: CASSLQATSHSYEQYF

v_gene: TRBV2
abundance: NA
d_gene: NA
j_gene: TRBJ2-1
CDR3nt: TGTGCCAGCAGAGGCGGCAGTTACAATGAGCAGTTCTTC
CDR3aa: CASRGGSYNEQFF

v_gene: TRBV9
abundance: NA
d_gene: NA
j_gene: TRBJ2-5
CDR3nt: TGTGCCAGCAGCGTAGGGTTGACTCAAGAGACCCAGTACTTC
CDR3aa: CASSVGLTQETQYF

v_gene: TRBV6-5
abundance: few
d_gene: TRBD1
j_gene: TRBJ1-5
CDR3nt: TGTGCCAGCAGAACAAGACAGGGACCCAATCAGCCCCAGCATTTT
CDR3aa: CASRTRQGPNQPQHF

v_gene: TRBV28
abundance: NA
d_gene: TRBD1
j_gene: TRBJ2-1
CDR3nt: TGTGCCAGCAGGGGAACAGGGGGCAACTACAATGAGCAGTTCTTC
CDR3aa: CASRGTGGNYNEQFF

v_gene: TRBV19
abundance: NA
d_gene: TRBD2
j_gene: TRBJ2-2
CDR3nt: TGTGCCAGTATTGCGGGGGGCCGAACCGGGGAGCTGTTTTTT
CDR3aa: CASIAGGRTGELFF

v_gene: TRBV2
abundance: NA
d_gene: NA
j_gene: TRBJ1-4
CDR3nt: TGTGCCAGCAGTGGACTTAATGCTAATGAAAAACTGTTTTTT
CDR3aa: CASSGLNANEKLFF

v_gene: TRBV5-1
abundance: NA
d_gene: TRBD2
j_gene: TRBJ2-7
CDR3nt: TGCGCCAGCAGCTTGGAGCGGGGGGCGCGGGAGCAGTACTTC
CDR3aa: CASSLERGAREQYF

v_gene: TRBV5-1
abundance: NA
d_gene: NA
j_gene: TRBJ2-7
CDR3nt: TGCGCCAGCAGCTTGTACAGGGAATCCTACGAGCAGTACTTC
CDR3aa: CASSLYRESYEQYF

v_gene: TRBV29-1
abundance: NA
d_gene: NA
j_gene: TRBJ2-7
CDR3nt: TGCAGCGTTTCCCAGACTAGTTTCTACGAGCAGTACTTC
CDR3aa: CSVSQTSFYEQYF

v_gene: TRBV2
abundance: few
d_gene: NA
j_gene: TRBJ2-6
CDR3nt: TGTGCCACTTACTTATTACAGGGATCGGGGGCCAACGTCCTGACTTTC
CDR3aa: CATYLLQGSGANVLTF

v_gene: TRBV6-5
abundance: NA
d_gene: NA
j_gene: TRBJ1-1
CDR3nt: TGTGCCAGCAGTTTTCAGGGGCTCAGGACTGAAGCTTTCTTT
CDR3aa: CASSFQGLRTEAFF

v_gene: TRBV5-1
abundance: once
d_gene: NA
j_gene: TRBJ2-3
CDR3nt: TGCGCCAGCAGCTTAACAGGGAGCACAGATACGCAGTATTTT
CDR3aa: CASSLTGSTDTQYF

v_gene: TRBV6-5
abundance: NA
d_gene: TRBD1
j_gene: TRBJ1-6
CDR3nt: TGTGCCAGCAGACGAAGGGACAGGGGTAATTCACCCCTCCACTTT
CDR3aa: CASRRRDRGNSPLHF

v_gene: TRBV9
abundance: few
d_gene: TRBD1
j_gene: TRBJ1-5
CDR3nt: TGTGCCAGCAGTCCAGGGATAGGGGGCTCCCAGCCCCAGCATTTT
CDR3aa: CASSPGIGGSQPQHF

v_gene: TRBV13
abundance: few
d_gene: TRBD2
j_gene: TRBJ2-3
CDR3nt: TGTGCCAGCAGCTCCCCCCCTAGCGGCCAAGAGGGCACAGATACGCAGTATTTT
CDR3aa: CASSSPPSGQEGTDTQYF

v_gene: TRBV11-2
abundance: few
d_gene: TRBD2
j_gene: TRBJ2-7
CDR3nt: TGTGCCAGCAGCTTACCGGGACTAGCGGGAAGCTCCTACGAGCAGTACTTC
CDR3aa: CASSLPGLAGSSYEQYF

v_gene: TRBV5-4
abundance: NA
d_gene: TRBD1
j_gene: TRBJ1-2
CDR3nt: TGTGCCAGCAGCTCGGTCACCAGGGGGCTGGATGGCTACACCTTC
CDR3aa: CASSSVTRGLDGYTF

v_gene: TRBV5-4
abundance: few
d_gene: TRBD1
j_gene: TRBJ1-2
CDR3nt: TGTGCCAGCAGCCCTCCCGAAGGACAGGGCCTTGCGGGCTACACCTTC
CDR3aa: CASSPPEGQGLAGYTF

v_gene: TRBV15
abundance: once
d_gene: NA
j_gene: TRBJ1-2
CDR3nt: TGTGCCACCAGCAGAGACAGGGGTAACTATGGCTACACCTTC
CDR3aa: CATSRDRGNYGYTF

v_gene: TRBV21-1
abundance: few
d_gene: NA
j_gene: TRBJ2-5
CDR3nt: TGTGCCAGCAGCAAAGCAATCAGGGCTAGCGGAGCTCAAGAGACCCAGTACTTC
CDR3aa: CASSKAIRASGAQETQYF

v_gene: TRBV4-2
abundance: few
d_gene: NA
j_gene: TRBJ2-3
CDR3nt: TGTGCCAGCAGTCCGGACAGTCCGTGGGATACGCAGTATTTT
CDR3aa: CASSPDSPWDTQYF

v_gene: TRBV28
abundance: few
d_gene: TRBD1
j_gene: TRBJ2-6
CDR3nt: TGTGCCAGCAGCAACACAGGGGCTGGAGCCAACGTCCTGACTTTC
CDR3aa: CASSNTGAGANVLTF

v_gene: TRBV7-8
abundance: NA
d_gene: TRBD2
j_gene: TRBJ2-1
CDR3nt: TGTGCCAGCAGCTCGGGGCAGCTAGCGGGAGAACACAATGAGCAGTTCTTC
CDR3aa: CASSSGQLAGEHNEQFF

v_gene: TRBV10-1
abundance: once
d_gene: NA
j_gene: TRBJ1-1
CDR3nt: TGCGCCAGCAGTGCGGGGAAAGGTACTGAAGCTTTCTTT
CDR3aa: CASSAGKGTEAFF

v_gene: TRBV19
abundance: few
d_gene: TRBD2
j_gene: TRBJ2-7
CDR3nt: TGTGCCAGTAGTGCTAGCGGGGGGTCCTACGAGCAGTACTTC
CDR3aa: CASSASGGSYEQYF

v_gene: TRBV23-1
abundance: once
d_gene: TRBD1
j_gene: TRBJ1-2
CDR3nt: TGCGCCAGCAGTCAATCGGGATTTAATGGGACAGGGGCCCCCTATGGCTACACCTTC
CDR3aa: CASSQSGFNGTGAPYGYTF

v_gene: TRBV5-4
abundance: NA
d_gene: NA
j_gene: TRBJ2-7
CDR3nt: TGTGCCAGCAGGGTCTTCGGGAGAGGCTACGAGCAGTACTTC
CDR3aa: CASRVFGRGYEQYF

v_gene: TRBV5-1
abundance: NA
d_gene: NA
j_gene: TRBJ2-3
CDR3nt: TGCGCCAGCAGCTTGGAATTTAGCGGTAGCACAGATACGCAGTATTTT
CDR3aa: CASSLEFSGSTDTQYF

v_gene: TRBV30
abundance: many
d_gene: TRBD1
j_gene: TRBJ1-2
CDR3nt: TGTGCAAGAACACCACGGGACAGCTATGGCTACACCTTC
CDR3aa: CARTPRDSYGYTF

v_gene: TRBV13
abundance: NA
d_gene: TRBD2
j_gene: TRBJ2-7
CDR3nt: TGTGCCAGCAGCTTAGCTGGGGGGGGAGAGCAGTACTTC
CDR3aa: CASSLAGGGEQYF

v_gene: TRBV4-1
abundance: few
d_gene: TRBD2
j_gene: TRBJ2-3
CDR3nt: TGCGCCAGCAGCCCCACCTCCGGGAGGCTCCCTCCAGATACGCAGTATTTT
CDR3aa: CASSPTSGRLPPDTQYF

v_gene: TRBV19
abundance: few
d_gene: NA
j_gene: TRBJ2-7
CDR3nt: TGTGCCAGTAGTACCGGTAGCGGCGGCTCCTACGAGCAGTACTTC
CDR3aa: CASSTGSGGSYEQYF

v_gene: TRBV5-4
abundance: NA
d_gene: NA
j_gene: TRBJ1-2
CDR3nt: TGTGCCAGCAGCCCCCAGGAGGCCTCATATGGCTACACCTTC
CDR3aa: CASSPQEASYGYTF